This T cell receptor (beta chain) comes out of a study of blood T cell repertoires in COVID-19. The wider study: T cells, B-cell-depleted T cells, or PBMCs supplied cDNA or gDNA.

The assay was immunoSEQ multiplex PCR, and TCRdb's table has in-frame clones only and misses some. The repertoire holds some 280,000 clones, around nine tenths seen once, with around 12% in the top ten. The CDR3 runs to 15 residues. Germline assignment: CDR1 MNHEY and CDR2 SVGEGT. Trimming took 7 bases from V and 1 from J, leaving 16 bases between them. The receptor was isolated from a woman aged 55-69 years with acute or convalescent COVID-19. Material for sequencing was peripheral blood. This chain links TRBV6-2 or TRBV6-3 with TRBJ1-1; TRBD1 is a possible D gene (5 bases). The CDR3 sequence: CASNPWDSRNTEAFF. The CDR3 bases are TGTGCCAGCAACCCCTGGGACTCTCGGAACACTGAAGCTTTCTTT.